A single count supports the clone carrying this T cell receptor (beta chain). The antigen remains undetermined. This entry belongs to a study of vaccination effects on CD4 cells after COVID-19. V was clipped by 3 bases and J by 5 bases, with 8 bases between them. This CDR3 has 13 residues. Antigen-specific CD4+ T cells were expanded with viral peptide pools in the ViraFEST assay before sequencing. Culturing for more than eight days preceded CD4+ T cell isolation. Infection with SARS-CoV-2 occurred in the person between March and December 2020, and PCR confirmed it. Sequencing used immunoSEQ multiplex PCR; TCRdb keeps in-frame clones, though not all of them. The sample lists under 65,000 clones, approximately 73% occurring once. Regarding the study as a whole: The study found marked clonal contraction of infection- and vaccine-induced clones late after vaccination. Early post-infection timepoints were missing from the study, which also had few convalescent patients.

The chain joins TRBV12-3 or TRBV12-4 to TRBJ2-1, with unresolved D. The TCR sequence derives from a human donor who had a prior SARS-CoV-2 infection. Sample: CD4+ T cells from PBMCs cultured with HIV peptides, taken before COVID-19 vaccination. The subset denotes: HIV-1 Nef peptide pool negative control/reference culture. CDR3 DNA sequence: TGTGCCAGCAGTTTTAACCCGGACAATGAGCAGTTCTTC. It codes for CASSFNPDNEQFF.